This TCR beta chain was captured in a study of neurological immune-mediated disorders. With 10-nucleotide random UMIs, 5'RACE was used to make the cDNA. Each sequencing run yielded over 170 million TCR-beta sequences from 15-18 subjects. Using its own MiXCR run on the 5' RACE reads, TCRdb lists one record per CDR3 protein. The data show tens of thousands of distinct CDR3 sequences, with 4% seen just once and around a quarter held by the top ten. This clonotype has a count of ten or more. V was cut by 4 bases and J by 4 bases, with 10 bases left in between. The CDR3 runs 13 residues. Germline V gene sequence: CDR1 KGHDR, CDR2 SFDVKD. Input was around 950,000 sorted T cells, either CD4+ or CD8+.

The sequenced sample consisted of CD4+ T cells from blood. The chain couples TRBV24-1 to TRBJ2-7; the D is unclear. The sequence came from a middle-aged woman in good health. The CDR3 is CATSDPTSYEQYF. CDR3 coding DNA: TGTGCCACCAGTGACCCGACTTCTTACGAGCAGTACTTC.